The rows below give T cell receptor beta chains drawn from one sample of a study of T cell responses to AZD1222 COVID-19 vaccine. Libraries were prepared by immunoSEQ multiplex PCR; TCRdb keeps only in-frame clonotypes and omits some of them. The sample includes 70,000 or so clones, approximately 88% of them seen just once. The sequenced sample was peripheral blood, obtained on day 0 of AZD1222 vaccination. These receptors were collected from an adult in good health. Each CDR3 is given with its conserved first and last residue.

TRBV10-2 | CASSARTSGDDNEQFF
TRBV11-2 | CASSPLGWGENEQFF
TRBV11-2 | CASSERPTGANVLTF
TRBV7-2 | CASSLSLRGAALYGYTF
TRBV5-4 | CASSSRDRGGKVSPLHF
TRBV5-5 | CASSLGYEQYF
TRBV11-1 | CASSSGESWNTEAFF
TRBV2 | CASRGGLAGNNEQFF
TRBV7-9 | CASSLEPDRPTYNEQFF
TRBV9 | CASSVGWQPQETQYF
TRBV6-5 | CASRQGRGYGYTF
TRBV4-3 | CASSQAPLGLAGDYEQYF
TRBV6-5 | CASNTDRAQPQHF
TRBV6-5 | CASSYSTLNTEAFF
TRBV11-2 | CASSRGLAAAEQYF
TRBV27 | CASSLSGTASSALHF
TRBV10-3 | CAISGQGNQPQHF
TRBV6-2/TRBV6-3 | CASTPRCGAERDRVAPANTGELFF
TRBV5-6 | CASSQKYSNQPQHF
TRBV5-4 | CASSPGPRGSEQYF
TRBV2 | CASNTDGNYGYTF
TRBV2 | CATNPDRGNQPQHF
TRBV19 | CASSRQNTEAFF
TRBV28 | CASSFEDQPQHF
TRBV14 | CASSQEPVPGANVLTF